These 7 T cell receptor beta chains came from one sample sequenced in a study of T-cell memory formation after mild COVID-19. Each CDR3 protein is one row after TCRdb ran MiXCR on the 5' RACE reads. The data hold more than 450,000 distinct CDR3 sequences, with roughly 18% observed a single time. Material for sequencing was PBMCs or a T cell subset sorted from them (not recorded which). Receptors originate from an adult woman who had mild COVID-19 (a few samples of this study predate the infection). Cell type and time point are not known.

The table lists this clonotype with a few counts. The genes are TRBV27 and TRBJ2-3; 10 bases agree with TRBD2. The V and J ends lost 7 bases and 5 bases, in that order; junction bases with no gene match: 12. Germline V gives CDR1 MNHEY, CDR2 SMNVEV (reference sequence). The CDR3 extends over 16 amino acids. CDR3 protein: CASMLLGASGRDTQYF. The CDR3 nucleotides are TGTGCCAGCATGCTCCTCGGGGCTAGCGGGAGAGATACGCAGTATTTT.

To note about this clonotype: The junction shows a germline mismatch at one end, possibly a read error. This chain links TRBV20-1 with TRBJ1-5; 8 bases are a match to TRBD1. CDR3 length: 13 residues. Germline-derived CDR1 and CDR2 are DFQATT and SNEGSKA (reference sequence). CDR3 sequence reads: CSARTGIFQPQHF. CDR3 coding DNA: TGCAGCGCTAGGACAGGGATATTTCAGCCCCAGCATTTT.

The table lists this clonotype with a few counts. CDR3 region: CASSPSRARINYYGYTF. The DNA for the CDR3 is TGTGCCAGCAGCCCCTCACGGGCCAGGATTAATTACTATGGCTACACCTTC. The genes are TRBV12-3 or TRBV12-4 and TRBJ1-2; D unclear. The V gene lost 6 bases and the J gene lost 3 bases, with 23 bases spanning the gap. The length of the CDR3 is 17 residues.

This clonotype was detected ten times or more. This chain connects TRBV5-5 to TRBJ2-3; D call uncertain. V shed 0 bases and J shed 4 bases, with 3 bases lying between them. Germline values: CDR1 SGHKS, CDR2 YYEKEE (reference sequence). The CDR3 runs to 12 residues. The CDR3 sequence: CASSLDADTQYF. The CDR3 DNA reads TGTGCCAGCAGCTTGGACGCAGATACGCAGTATTTT.

The chain carries TRBV7-9 and TRBJ2-5; 8 positions agree with TRBD1. V gave up 5 bases and J gave up 5 bases; unmatched junction bases: 7. CDR1 is SEHNR, CDR2 FQNEAQ, per germline (reference sequence). The CDR3 spans 14 residues. CDR3 residues: CASSPQGAAETQYF. The CDR3, as DNA: TGTGCCAGCAGCCCCCAGGGGGCGGCGGAGACCCAGTACTTC.

The chain has TRBV20-1 and TRBJ1-3, with D hard to call. Germline-derived CDR1 and CDR2 are DFQATT and SNEGSKA (reference sequence). Trimming took 5 bases from V and 4 from J, leaving 15 bases between them. This CDR3 is 14 amino acids long. CDR3 sequence (DNA): TGCAGTGCTCGGCCAGGAGGGCCGGGAAACACCATATATTTT. Translating gives CSARPGGPGNTIYF.

V is TRBV6-5 and J is TRBJ2-1; 9 nucleotides match TRBD1. The CDR3 totals 21 residues. Trimming cost V 0 bases and J 0 bases; bases outside gene matches: 15. The germline CDR1 and CDR2 sequences are MNHEY and SVGAGI. The CDR3 here is CASSYSAGTGRHYRSYNEQFF. For the CDR3, the DNA is TGTGCCAGCAGTTACTCGGCCGGGACAGGGAGACATTACCGCTCCTACAATGAGCAGTTCTTC.